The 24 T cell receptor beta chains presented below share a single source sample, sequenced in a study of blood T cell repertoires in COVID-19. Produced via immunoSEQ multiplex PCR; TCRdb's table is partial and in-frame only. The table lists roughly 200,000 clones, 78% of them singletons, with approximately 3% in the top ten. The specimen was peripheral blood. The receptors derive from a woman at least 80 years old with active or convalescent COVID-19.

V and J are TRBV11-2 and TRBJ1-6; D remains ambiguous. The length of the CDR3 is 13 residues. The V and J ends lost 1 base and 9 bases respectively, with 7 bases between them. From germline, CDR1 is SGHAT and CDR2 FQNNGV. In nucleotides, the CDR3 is TGTGCCAGCAGCTTAGTGGAGAGTTCACCCCTCCACTTT. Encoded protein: CASSLVESSPLHF.

The CDR3 protein is CSVVKGTYEQYF. DNA for the CDR3: TGCAGCGTTGTAAAGGGGACCTACGAGCAGTACTTC. The chain has TRBV29-1 and TRBJ2-7; tentatively, D is TRBD1 (5 bases). Germline V gene sequence: CDR1 SQVTM, CDR2 ANQGSEA. The CDR3 extends over 12 amino acids. The V gene lost 4 bases and the J gene lost 2 bases, with 9 bases spanning the gap.

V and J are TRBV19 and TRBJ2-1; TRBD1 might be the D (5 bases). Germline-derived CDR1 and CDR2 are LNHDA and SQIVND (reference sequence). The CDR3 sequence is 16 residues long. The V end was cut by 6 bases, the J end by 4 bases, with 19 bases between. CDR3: CASSLAGNRPYNEQFF. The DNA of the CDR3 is TGTGCCAGTAGCCTGGCAGGGAATCGACCGTACAATGAGCAGTTCTTC.

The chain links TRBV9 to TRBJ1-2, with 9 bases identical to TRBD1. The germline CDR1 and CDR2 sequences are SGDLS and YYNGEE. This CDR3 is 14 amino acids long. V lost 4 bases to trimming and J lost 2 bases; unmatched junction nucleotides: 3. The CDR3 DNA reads TGTGCCAGCAGCCGACAGGGGGGAAACTATGGCTACACCTTC. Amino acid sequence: CASSRQGGNYGYTF.

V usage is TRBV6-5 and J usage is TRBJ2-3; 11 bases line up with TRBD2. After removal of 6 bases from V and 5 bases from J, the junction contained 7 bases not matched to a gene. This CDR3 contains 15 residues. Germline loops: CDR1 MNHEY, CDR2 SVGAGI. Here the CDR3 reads CASRSLAGGGDTQYF. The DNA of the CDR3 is TGTGCCAGCAGGAGTCTAGCGGGGGGTGGAGATACGCAGTATTTT.

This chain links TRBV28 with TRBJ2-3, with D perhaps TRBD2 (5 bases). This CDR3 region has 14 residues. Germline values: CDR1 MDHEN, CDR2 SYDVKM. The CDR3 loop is CALKSGSSTDTQYF. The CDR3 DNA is TGTGCTCTGAAGAGCGGATCTTCCACAGATACGCAGTATTTT.

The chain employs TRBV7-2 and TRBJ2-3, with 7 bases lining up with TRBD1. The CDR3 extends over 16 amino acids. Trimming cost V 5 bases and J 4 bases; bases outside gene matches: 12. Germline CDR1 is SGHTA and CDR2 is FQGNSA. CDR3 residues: CASSIQGGSYSDTQYF. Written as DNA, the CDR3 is TGTGCCAGCAGCATCCAAGGGGGCAGCTACTCAGATACGCAGTATTTT.

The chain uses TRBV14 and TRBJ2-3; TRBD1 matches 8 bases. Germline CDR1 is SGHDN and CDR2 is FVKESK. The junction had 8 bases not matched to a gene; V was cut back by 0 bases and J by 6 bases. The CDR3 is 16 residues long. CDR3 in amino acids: CASSQDRTGLRDTQYF. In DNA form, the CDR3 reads TGTGCCAGCAGCCAAGATCGGACAGGGCTTCGGGATACGCAGTATTTT.

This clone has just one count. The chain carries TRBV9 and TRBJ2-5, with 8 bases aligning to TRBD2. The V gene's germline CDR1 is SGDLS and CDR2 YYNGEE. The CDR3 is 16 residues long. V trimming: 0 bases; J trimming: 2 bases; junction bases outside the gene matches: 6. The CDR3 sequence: CASSVDRGGLQETQYF. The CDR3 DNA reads TGTGCCAGCAGCGTAGATCGCGGGGGGCTACAAGAGACCCAGTACTTC.

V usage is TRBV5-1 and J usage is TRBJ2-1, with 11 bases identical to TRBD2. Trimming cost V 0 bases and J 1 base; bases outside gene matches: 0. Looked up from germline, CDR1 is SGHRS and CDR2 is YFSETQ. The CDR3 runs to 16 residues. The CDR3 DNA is TGCGCCAGCAGCTTGGCTAGCGGGGGGTCCTACAATGAGCAGTTCTTC. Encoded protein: CASSLASGGSYNEQFF. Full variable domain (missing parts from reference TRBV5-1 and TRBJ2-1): KAGVTQTPRYLIKTRGQQVTLSCSPISGHRSVSWYQQTPGQGLQFLFEYFSETQRNKGNFPGRFSGRQFSNSRSEMNVSTLELGDSALYLCASSLASGGSYNEQFFGPGTRLTVL.

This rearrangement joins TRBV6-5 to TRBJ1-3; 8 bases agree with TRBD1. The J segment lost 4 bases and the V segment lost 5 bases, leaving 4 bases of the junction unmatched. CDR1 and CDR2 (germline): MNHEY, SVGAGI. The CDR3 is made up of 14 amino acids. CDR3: CASSIGQGGNTIYF. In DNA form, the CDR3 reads TGTGCCAGCAGTATCGGACAGGGAGGAAACACCATATATTTT.

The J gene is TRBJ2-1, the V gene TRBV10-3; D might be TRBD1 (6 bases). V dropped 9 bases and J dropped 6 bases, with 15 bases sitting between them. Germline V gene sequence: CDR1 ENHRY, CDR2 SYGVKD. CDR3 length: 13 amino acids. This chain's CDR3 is CAIGTNGPNEQFF. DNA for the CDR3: TGTGCCATTGGGACAAATGGACCCAATGAGCAGTTCTTC.

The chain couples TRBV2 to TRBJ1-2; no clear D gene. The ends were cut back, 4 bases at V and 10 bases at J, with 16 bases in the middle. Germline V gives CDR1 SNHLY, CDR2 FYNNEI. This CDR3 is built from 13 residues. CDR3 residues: CASSGEVRGDYTF. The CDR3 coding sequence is TGTGCCAGCAGTGGGGAGGTACGAGGTGACTACACCTTC.

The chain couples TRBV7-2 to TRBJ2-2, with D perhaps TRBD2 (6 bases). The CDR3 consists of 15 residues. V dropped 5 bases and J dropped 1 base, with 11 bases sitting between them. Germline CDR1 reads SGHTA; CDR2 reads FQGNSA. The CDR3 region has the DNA TGTGCCAGCAGCGGCACGGAGGGGAACACCGGGGAGCTGTTTTTT. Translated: CASSGTEGNTGELFF.

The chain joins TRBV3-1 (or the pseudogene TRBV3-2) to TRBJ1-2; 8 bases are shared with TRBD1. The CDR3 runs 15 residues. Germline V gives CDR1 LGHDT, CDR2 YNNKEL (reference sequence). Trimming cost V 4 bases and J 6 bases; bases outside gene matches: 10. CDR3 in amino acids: CASSPRGRGRNGYTF. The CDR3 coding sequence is TGTGCCAGCAGCCCCCGTGGCAGGGGGCGGAATGGCTACACCTTC.

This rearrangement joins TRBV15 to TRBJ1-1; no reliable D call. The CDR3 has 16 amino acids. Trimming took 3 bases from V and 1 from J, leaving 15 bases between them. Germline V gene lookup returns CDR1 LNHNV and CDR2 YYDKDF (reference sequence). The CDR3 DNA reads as TGTGCCACCAGCAGTGGCTTCGGGTTTGGGAACACTGAAGCTTTCTTT. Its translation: CATSSGFGFGNTEAFF.

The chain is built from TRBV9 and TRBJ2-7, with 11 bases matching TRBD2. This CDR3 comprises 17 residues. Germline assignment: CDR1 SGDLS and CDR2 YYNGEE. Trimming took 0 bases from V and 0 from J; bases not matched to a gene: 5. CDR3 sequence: CASSVAPLAGGSYEQYF. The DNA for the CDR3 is TGTGCCAGCAGCGTAGCTCCTCTAGCGGGGGGCTCCTACGAGCAGTACTTC.

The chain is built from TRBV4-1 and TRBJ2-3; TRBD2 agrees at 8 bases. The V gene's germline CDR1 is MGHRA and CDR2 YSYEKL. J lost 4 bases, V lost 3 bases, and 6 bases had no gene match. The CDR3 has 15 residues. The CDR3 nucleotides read TGCGCCAGCAGCCACTCCGGCGGGGGGTCAGATACGCAGTATTTT. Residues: CASSHSGGGSDTQYF.

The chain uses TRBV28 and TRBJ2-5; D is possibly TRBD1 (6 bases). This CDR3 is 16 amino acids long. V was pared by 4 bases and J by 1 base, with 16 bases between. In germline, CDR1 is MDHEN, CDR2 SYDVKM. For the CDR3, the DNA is TGTGCCAGCAGTTCTTTACAGGGTTGGAGCCAAGAGACCCAGTACTTC. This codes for CASSSLQGWSQETQYF.

The CDR3 loop is CASTASGYGYTF. CDR3 nucleotides: TGTGCCAGTACCGCCTCCGGGTATGGCTACACCTTC. The chain uses TRBV28 and TRBJ1-2; D gene ambiguous. V gave up 9 bases and J gave up 5 bases, with 13 bases separating them. Germline V CDR1 and CDR2: MDHEN, SYDVKM. The CDR3 consists of 12 residues.

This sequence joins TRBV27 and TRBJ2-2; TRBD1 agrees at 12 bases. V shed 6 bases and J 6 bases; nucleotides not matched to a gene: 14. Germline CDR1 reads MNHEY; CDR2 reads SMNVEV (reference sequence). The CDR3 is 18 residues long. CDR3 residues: CASSRTGTGGRGPGELFF. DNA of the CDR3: TGTGCCAGCAGCCGAACCGGGACAGGGGGCAGAGGGCCCGGGGAGCTGTTTTTT.

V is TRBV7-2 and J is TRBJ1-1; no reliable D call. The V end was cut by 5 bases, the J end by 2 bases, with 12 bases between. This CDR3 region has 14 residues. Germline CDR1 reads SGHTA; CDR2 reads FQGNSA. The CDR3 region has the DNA TGTGCCAGCAGCATCCGGGGTTCCAACACTGAAGCTTTCTTT. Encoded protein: CASSIRGSNTEAFF.

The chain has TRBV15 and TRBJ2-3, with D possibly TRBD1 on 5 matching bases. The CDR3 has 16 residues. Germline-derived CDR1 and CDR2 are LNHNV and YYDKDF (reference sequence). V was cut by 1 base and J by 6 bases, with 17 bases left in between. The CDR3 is CATSRVLGAPRDTQYF. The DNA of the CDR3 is TGTGCCACCAGCAGAGTTCTAGGGGCCCCTCGGGATACGCAGTATTTT.

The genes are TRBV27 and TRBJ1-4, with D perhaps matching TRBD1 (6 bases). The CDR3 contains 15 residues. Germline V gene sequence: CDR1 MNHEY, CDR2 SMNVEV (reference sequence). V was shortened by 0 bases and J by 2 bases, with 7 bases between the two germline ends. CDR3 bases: TGTGCCAGCAGTTTATCACAGGGTACTAATGAAAAACTGTTTTTT. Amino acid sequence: CASSLSQGTNEKLFF.